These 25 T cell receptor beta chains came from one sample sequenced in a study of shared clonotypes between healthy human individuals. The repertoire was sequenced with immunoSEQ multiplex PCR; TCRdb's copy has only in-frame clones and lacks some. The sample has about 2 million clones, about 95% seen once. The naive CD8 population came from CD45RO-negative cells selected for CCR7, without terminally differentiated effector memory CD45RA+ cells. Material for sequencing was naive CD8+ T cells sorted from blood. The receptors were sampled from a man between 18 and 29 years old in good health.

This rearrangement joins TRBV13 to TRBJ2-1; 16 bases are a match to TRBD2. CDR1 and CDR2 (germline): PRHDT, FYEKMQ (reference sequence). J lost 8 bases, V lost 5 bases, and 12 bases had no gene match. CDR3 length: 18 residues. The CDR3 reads CASSTGLAGGRFVDEQFF. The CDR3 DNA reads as TGTGCCAGCAGCACGGGACTAGCGGGAGGGCGCTTCGTCGATGAGCAGTTCTTC. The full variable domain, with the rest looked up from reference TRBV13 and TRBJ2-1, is AAGVIQSPRHLIKEKRETATLKCYPIPRHDTVYWYQQGPGQDPQFLISFYEKMQSDKGSIPDRFSAQQFSDYHSELNMSSLELGDSALYFCASSTGLAGGRFVDEQFFGPGTRLTVL.

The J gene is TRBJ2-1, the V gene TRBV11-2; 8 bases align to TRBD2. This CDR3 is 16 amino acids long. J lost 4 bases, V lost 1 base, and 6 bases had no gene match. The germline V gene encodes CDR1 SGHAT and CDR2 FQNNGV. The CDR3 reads CASSLVGGGLYNEQFF. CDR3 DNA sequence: TGTGCCAGCAGCTTAGTGGGCGGGGGGCTTTACAATGAGCAGTTCTTC.

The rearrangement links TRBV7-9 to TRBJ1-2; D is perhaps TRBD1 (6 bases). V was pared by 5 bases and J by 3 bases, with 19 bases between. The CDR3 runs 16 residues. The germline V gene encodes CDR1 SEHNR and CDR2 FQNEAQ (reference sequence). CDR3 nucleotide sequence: TGTGCCAGCAGCCCCTCCGGGGGGCTTGAGGACTATGGCTACACCTTC. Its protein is CASSPSGGLEDYGYTF.

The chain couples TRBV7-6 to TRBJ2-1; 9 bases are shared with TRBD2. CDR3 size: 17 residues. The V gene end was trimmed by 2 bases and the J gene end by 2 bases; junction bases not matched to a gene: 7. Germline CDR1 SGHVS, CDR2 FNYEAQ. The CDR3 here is CASSLWVAGVAYNEQFF. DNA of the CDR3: TGTGCCAGCAGCTTATGGGTAGCGGGAGTTGCCTACAATGAGCAGTTCTTC.

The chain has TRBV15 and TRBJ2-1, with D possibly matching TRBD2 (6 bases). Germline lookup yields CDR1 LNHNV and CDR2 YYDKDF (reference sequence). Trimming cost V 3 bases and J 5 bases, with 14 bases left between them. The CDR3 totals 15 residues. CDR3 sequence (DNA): TGTGCCACCAGCAGGGGGCGGGGCCGGGACAATGAGCAGTTCTTC. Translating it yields CATSRGRGRDNEQFF.

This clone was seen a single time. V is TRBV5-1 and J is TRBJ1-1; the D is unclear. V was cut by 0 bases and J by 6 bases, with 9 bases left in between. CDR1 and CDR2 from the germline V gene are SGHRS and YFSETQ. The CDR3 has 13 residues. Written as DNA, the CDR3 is TGCGCCAGCAGCTTGGTGGGATCTCCTGAAGCTTTCTTT. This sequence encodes CASSLVGSPEAFF.

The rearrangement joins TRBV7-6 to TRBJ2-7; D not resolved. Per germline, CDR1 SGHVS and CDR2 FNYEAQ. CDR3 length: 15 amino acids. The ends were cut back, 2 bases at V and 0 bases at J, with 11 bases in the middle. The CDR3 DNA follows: TGTGCCAGCAGCTTATCTGTCGCTTACTCCTACGAGCAGTACTTC. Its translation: CASSLSVAYSYEQYF.

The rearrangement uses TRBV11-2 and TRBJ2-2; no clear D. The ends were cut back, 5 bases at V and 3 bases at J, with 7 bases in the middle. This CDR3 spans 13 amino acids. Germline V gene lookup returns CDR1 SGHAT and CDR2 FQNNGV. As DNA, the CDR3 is TGTGCCAGCAGCCCCCCCTACACCGGGGAGCTGTTTTTT. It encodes CASSPPYTGELFF.

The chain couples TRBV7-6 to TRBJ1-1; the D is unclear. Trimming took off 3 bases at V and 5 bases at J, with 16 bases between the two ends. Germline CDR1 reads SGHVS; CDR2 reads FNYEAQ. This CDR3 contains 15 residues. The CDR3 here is CASSFGTGFETEAFF. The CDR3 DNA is TGTGCCAGCAGCTTCGGTACGGGGTTTGAGACTGAAGCTTTCTTT.

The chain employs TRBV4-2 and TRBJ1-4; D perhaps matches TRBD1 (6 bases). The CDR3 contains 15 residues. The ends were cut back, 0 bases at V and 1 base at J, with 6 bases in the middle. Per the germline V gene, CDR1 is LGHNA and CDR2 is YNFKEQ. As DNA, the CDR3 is TGTGCCAGCAGCCAAGAACAGGGAACTAATGAAAAACTGTTTTTT. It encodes CASSQEQGTNEKLFF.

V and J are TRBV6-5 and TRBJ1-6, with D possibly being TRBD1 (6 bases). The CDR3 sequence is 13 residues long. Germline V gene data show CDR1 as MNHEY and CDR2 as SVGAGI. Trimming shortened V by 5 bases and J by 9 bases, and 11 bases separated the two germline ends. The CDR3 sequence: CASSPGEGSPLHF. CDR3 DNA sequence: TGTGCCAGCAGTCCAGGGGAGGGTTCACCCCTCCACTTT.

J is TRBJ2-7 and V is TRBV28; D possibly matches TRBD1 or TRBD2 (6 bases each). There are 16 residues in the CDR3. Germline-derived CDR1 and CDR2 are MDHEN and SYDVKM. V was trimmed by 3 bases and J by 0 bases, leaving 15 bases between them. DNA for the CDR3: TGTGCCAGCAGTTTGGGCCCGGGGGACAACTCCTACGAGCAGTACTTC. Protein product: CASSLGPGDNSYEQYF.

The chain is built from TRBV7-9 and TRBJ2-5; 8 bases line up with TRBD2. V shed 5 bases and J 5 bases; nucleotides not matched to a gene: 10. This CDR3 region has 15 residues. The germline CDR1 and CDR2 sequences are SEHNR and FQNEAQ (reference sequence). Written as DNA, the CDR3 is TGTGCCAGCAGCCTCGGGAGGGCGTGGGGGGAGACCCAGTACTTC. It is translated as CASSLGRAWGETQYF.

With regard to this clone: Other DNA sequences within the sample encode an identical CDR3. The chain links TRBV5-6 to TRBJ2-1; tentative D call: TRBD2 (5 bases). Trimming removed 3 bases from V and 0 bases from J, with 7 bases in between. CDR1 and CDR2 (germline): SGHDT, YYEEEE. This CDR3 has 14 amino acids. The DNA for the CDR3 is TGTGCCAGCAGCTCGGGGAGCTCCTACAATGAGCAGTTCTTC. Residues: CASSSGSSYNEQFF.

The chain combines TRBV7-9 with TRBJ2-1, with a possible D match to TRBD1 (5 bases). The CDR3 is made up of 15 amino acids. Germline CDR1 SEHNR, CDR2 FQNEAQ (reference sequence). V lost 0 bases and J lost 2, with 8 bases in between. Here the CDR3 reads CASSLAQVTYNEQFF. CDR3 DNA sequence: TGTGCCAGCAGCTTAGCACAGGTTACCTACAATGAGCAGTTCTTC.

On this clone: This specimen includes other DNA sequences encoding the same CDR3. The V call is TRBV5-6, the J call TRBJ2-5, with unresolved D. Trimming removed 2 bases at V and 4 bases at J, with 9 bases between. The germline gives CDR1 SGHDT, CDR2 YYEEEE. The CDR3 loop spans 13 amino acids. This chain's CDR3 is CASSFGLGETQYF. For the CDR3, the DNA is TGTGCCAGCAGCTTTGGGCTAGGAGAGACCCAGTACTTC.

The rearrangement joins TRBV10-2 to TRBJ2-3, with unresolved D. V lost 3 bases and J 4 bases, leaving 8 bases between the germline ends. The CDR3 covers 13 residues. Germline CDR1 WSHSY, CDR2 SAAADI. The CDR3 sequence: CASSEVGPDTQYF. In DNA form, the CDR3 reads TGCGCCAGCAGTGAAGTAGGGCCAGATACGCAGTATTTT.

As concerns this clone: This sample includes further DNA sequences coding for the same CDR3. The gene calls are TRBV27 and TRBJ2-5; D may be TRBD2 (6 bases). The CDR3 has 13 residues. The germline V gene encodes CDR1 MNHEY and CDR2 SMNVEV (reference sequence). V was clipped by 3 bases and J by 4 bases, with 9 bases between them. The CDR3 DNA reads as TGTGCCAGCAGTTTGTGGGGAGGAGAGACCCAGTACTTC. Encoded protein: CASSLWGGETQYF.

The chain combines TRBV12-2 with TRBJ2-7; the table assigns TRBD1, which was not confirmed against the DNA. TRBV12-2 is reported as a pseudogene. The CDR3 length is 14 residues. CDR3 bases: TGTGCAAGTCGCCCCCGACAGGATCCGGACGAGCAGTACTTC. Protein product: CASRPRQDPDEQYF.

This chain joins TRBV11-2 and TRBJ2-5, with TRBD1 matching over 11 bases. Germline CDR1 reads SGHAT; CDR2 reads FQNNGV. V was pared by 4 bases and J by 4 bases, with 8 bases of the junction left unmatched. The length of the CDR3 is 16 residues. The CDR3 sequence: CASSSPWGQGGETQYF. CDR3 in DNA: TGTGCCAGCAGCTCACCTTGGGGACAGGGGGGAGAGACCCAGTACTTC.

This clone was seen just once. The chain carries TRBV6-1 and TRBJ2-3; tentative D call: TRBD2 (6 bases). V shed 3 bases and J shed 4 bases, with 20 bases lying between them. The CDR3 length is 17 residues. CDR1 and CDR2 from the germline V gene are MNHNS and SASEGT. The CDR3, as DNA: TGTGCCAGCAGTGACCTCCGGGGAGCGGGTGGAGCAGATACGCAGTATTTT. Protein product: CASSDLRGAGGADTQYF.

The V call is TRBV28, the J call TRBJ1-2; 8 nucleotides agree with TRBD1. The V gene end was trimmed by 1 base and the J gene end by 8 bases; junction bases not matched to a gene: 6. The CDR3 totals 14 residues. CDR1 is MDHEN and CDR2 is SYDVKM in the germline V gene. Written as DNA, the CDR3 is TGTGCCAGCAGTTTATCGATACAGGGGGTGGGCTACACCTTC. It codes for CASSLSIQGVGYTF.

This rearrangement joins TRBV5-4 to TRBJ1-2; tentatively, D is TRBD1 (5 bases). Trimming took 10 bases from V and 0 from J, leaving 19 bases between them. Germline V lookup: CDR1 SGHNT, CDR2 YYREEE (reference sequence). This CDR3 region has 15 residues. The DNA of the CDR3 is TGTGCCTTCCGGGACTTCAACGCCCCTAACTATGGCTACACCTTC. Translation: CAFRDFNAPNYGYTF.

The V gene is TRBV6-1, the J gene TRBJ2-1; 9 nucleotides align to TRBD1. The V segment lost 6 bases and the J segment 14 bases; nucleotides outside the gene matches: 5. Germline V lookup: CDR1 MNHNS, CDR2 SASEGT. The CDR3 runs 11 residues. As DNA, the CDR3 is TGTGCCAGCAGCGAACAGGGGGCCGAGTTCTTC. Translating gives CASSEQGAEFF.

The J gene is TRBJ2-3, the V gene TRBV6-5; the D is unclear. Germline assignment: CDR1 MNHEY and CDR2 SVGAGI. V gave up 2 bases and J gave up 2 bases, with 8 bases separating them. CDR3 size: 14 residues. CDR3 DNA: TGTGCCAGCAGTTACGCTCAGAACACAGATACGCAGTATTTT. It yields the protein CASSYAQNTDTQYF.